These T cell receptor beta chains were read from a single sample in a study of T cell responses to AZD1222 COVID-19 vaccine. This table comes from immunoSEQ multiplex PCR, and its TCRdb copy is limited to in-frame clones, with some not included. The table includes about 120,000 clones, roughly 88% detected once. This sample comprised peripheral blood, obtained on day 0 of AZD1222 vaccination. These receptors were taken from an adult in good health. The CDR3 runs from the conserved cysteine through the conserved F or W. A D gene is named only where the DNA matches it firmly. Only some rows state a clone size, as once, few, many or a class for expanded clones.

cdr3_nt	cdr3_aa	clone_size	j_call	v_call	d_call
TGTGCCAGTAGTACCTACCCCCGGACAGGGATGAAAACTAATGAAAAACTGTTTTTT	CASSTYPRTGMKTNEKLFF	-	TRBJ1-4	TRBV19	TRBD1
TGTGCCAGCAGCTCGAAGGCGTCGCGGGAACCACCCCTTTTT	CASSSKASREPPLF	-	TRBJ2-3	TRBV7-2	-
TGTGCCACCAGCAGAGAGGGGGGGAACACTGAAGCTTTCTTT	CATSREGGNTEAFF	-	TRBJ1-1	TRBV15	-
TGTGCCAGCAGCCATCTAAATGGCCCGGCTGGAAACACCATATATTTT	CASSHLNGPAGNTIYF	-	TRBJ1-3	TRBV3-1/TRBV3-2	-
TGTGCCAGCAGCTTAGAGAGGGACAGGGGCTCTGGAAACACCATATATTTT	CASSLERDRGSGNTIYF	-	TRBJ1-3	TRBV11-2	TRBD1
TGTGCCAGCAGCCAAGACAGATTGGGGAACACTGAAGCTTTCTTT	CASSQDRLGNTEAFF	many	TRBJ1-1	TRBV4-2	-
TGTGCCAGCAGTGACAGTTGGAGTGGCTACACCTTC	CASSDSWSGYTF	-	TRBJ1-2	TRBV12-3/TRBV12-4	-
TGTGCCAGCAGCCAAGTATCCTCCCCCAATGAGCAGTTCTTC	CASSQVSSPNEQFF	-	TRBJ2-1	TRBV4-2	-
TGTGCCAGCAGCCCAGGGACTAGCGGAACCTACGAGCAGTACTTC	CASSPGTSGTYEQYF	-	TRBJ2-7	TRBV5-4	TRBD2
TGTGCCACCAGTGATACGGGACAGGGGGAATCCGGGGAGCTGTTTTTT	CATSDTGQGESGELFF	-	TRBJ2-2	TRBV24-1	TRBD1
TGTGCCAGCAGTTACTCGGTCAGGGGCGGAACTGAAGCTTTCTTT	CASSYSVRGGTEAFF	once	TRBJ1-1	TRBV6-5	-
TGTGCCAGCAGCATGCAGGGGAACACTGAAGCTTTCTTT	CASSMQGNTEAFF	-	TRBJ1-1	TRBV7-2	-
TGTGCCAGCAGCTTCCCCACTGCGAACACCATATATTTT	CASSFPTANTIYF	-	TRBJ1-3	TRBV5-6	-
TGTGCCAGCAGTTACTCCAGGGACACCGGGGAGCTGTTTTTT	CASSYSRDTGELFF	once	TRBJ2-2	TRBV6-5	-
TGTGCCAGCAGCTTATATGGTGTGGACGGAAACACCATATATTTT	CASSLYGVDGNTIYF	-	TRBJ1-3	TRBV11-2	-
TGTGCCAGCAGTAGGGACAGCTCCTTCTACGAGCAGTACTTC	CASSRDSSFYEQYF	once	TRBJ2-7	TRBV6-5	TRBD1
TGCAGTGCTAGTGACAGCCCCGAAAAACTGTTTTTT	CSASDSPEKLFF	-	TRBJ1-4	TRBV20-1	-
TGTGCCTGGAGCCGGGGGCCTGGAAACACCATATATTTT	CAWSRGPGNTIYF	-	TRBJ1-3	TRBV30	-
TGTGCCAGCAGTGAAGCTAGTGAATTTCACACCTTC	CASSEASEFHTF	few	TRBJ1-2	TRBV6-1	-
TGTGCCACCAGTGGTCTAGCGGGAGCCGAGCAGTTCTTC	CATSGLAGAEQFF	-	TRBJ2-1	TRBV24-1	TRBD2
TGTGCCAGCAGTGAACTTCAGGGGAGGGGAGAGCAGTACTTC	CASSELQGRGEQYF	-	TRBJ2-7	TRBV2	-
TGTGCCAGCAGTTATAGCGGGGGGGTCAGAACCGGGGAGCTGTTTTTT	CASSYSGGVRTGELFF	-	TRBJ2-2	TRBV27	TRBD2
TGTGCCAGCAGCTTACTTGGGACTAGCCTGACCTACGAGCAGTACTTC	CASSLLGTSLTYEQYF	-	TRBJ2-7	TRBV7-3	TRBD2
TGTGCCAGCAGCGTCGGACAGGGCGACCCCTACGAGCAGTACTTC	CASSVGQGDPYEQYF	-	TRBJ2-7	TRBV9	TRBD1
TGTGCCAGCAGCCAAGCTGAGCGGGGGGGCCTAGATACGCAGTATTTT	CASSQAERGGLDTQYF	-	TRBJ2-3	TRBV14	TRBD2
TGTGCCAGCAGCTTAAAGGGGGCTAGCGGGAGGGCCAATGAGCAGTTCTTC	CASSLKGASGRANEQFF	few	TRBJ2-1	TRBV7-2	TRBD2
TGTGCCAGCAAAGGCGGAGCGGGAGGTTCTTACGAGCAGTACTTC	CASKGGAGGSYEQYF	-	TRBJ2-7	TRBV6-5	TRBD2
TGCAGCTCCCCTTTGGGGGGCACAGATACGCAGTATTTT	CSSPLGGTDTQYF	-	TRBJ2-3	TRBV29-1	-
TGTGCCAGCAGCTTGTCCCTGCTGAACACTGAAGCTTTCTTT	CASSLSLLNTEAFF	-	TRBJ1-1	TRBV5-4	-
TGTGCCAGTAGTATAGATTTTGGCAGCCAAGAGACCCAGTACTTC	CASSIDFGSQETQYF	-	TRBJ2-5	TRBV19	-
TGTGCCTGGATCTCGGACAGGTTTATCGTCTATGGCTACACCTTC	CAWISDRFIVYGYTF	-	TRBJ1-2	TRBV30	TRBD1
TGCGCCAGCAGCTCGACTAGCGTTCACCACGAGCAGTACTTC	CASSSTSVHHEQYF	-	TRBJ2-7	TRBV5-1	TRBD2
TGTGCCAGCTCACCAGCGGGGTTAATCGGCGAGCCCCAGCATTTT	CASSPAGLIGEPQHF	-	TRBJ1-5	TRBV18	-
TGTGCCAGTGAGGGGCAGGGGGTGTCTCAGCCCCAGCATTTT	CASEGQGVSQPQHF	-	TRBJ1-5	TRBV19	TRBD1
TGTGCCACTTCAGGCCAGGGTCTGTACGAGCAGTACTTC	CATSGQGLYEQYF	-	TRBJ2-7	TRBV19	-
TGTGCCAGCAGGATGACCGGGCTAAACAGGAATTCACCCCTCCACTTT	CASRMTGLNRNSPLHF	once	TRBJ1-6	TRBV5-4	-
TGTGCCAGCAGTAAACGGACAGGGGGGGATGAAAAACTGTTTTTT	CASSKRTGGDEKLFF	-	TRBJ1-4	TRBV6-5	TRBD1
TGTGCCAGCAGTTACTCCGGGGCTTGGGAAAAACTGTTTTTT	CASSYSGAWEKLFF	-	TRBJ1-4	TRBV6-5	-
TGTGCCAGCAGCCAACGGGCCGTGGGGGTGGCTTTCTTT	CASSQRAVGVAFF	-	TRBJ1-1	TRBV3-1/TRBV3-2	-
TGTGCCAGCAGCCGTGTTGGGGGTTATGAGCAGTTCTTC	CASSRVGGYEQFF	-	TRBJ2-1	TRBV5-5	-
TGTGCCAGCAGCAGCAGGACAGAGGGTGGCTACACCTTC	CASSSRTEGGYTF	-	TRBJ1-2	TRBV7-8	-
TGCAGCGTCGAAGCGGGACAGGTCAACAATGAGCAGTTCTTC	CSVEAGQVNNEQFF	-	TRBJ2-1	TRBV29-1	-
TGTGCCTCTCTAACCGGGACAGGGGAAACTAATGAAAAACTGTTTTTT	CASLTGTGETNEKLFF	-	TRBJ1-4	TRBV28	TRBD1
TGTGCCAGCAGTTTGGGGAATTCCTACAATGAGCGGTTCTTC	CASSLGNSYNERFF	-	TRBJ2-1	TRBV6-5	-
TGTGCCAGCAGCCAATGGGGGACTGAAGCTTTCTTT	CASSQWGTEAFF	-	TRBJ1-1	TRBV3-1/TRBV3-2	-
TGTGCCAGCAGTTTGTCCGGGGGGGAAGAGACCCAGTACTTC	CASSLSGGEETQYF	-	TRBJ2-5	TRBV28	TRBD2
TGTGCCAGCATTCCCGGACAGGGGACTAACTATGGCTACACCTTC	CASIPGQGTNYGYTF	once	TRBJ1-2	TRBV6-5	TRBD1
TGTGCCAGCAGCCTGGAGGCGGGGGCTGGAAACACCATATATTTT	CASSLEAGAGNTIYF	once	TRBJ1-3	TRBV6-5	-
TGTGCCAGCAGCGTAGGACTAGAACACGAGCAGTACTTC	CASSVGLEHEQYF	-	TRBJ2-7	TRBV9	-
TGTGCCAGCAGCGTAGCAGACCGCCCGGGGACAGATACGCAGTATTTT	CASSVADRPGTDTQYF	once	TRBJ2-3	TRBV9	-
TGTGCCAGCAGTTTGAGGGGGCGCGAGATCACCCGTTTAAATCAGCCCCAGCATTTT	CASSLRGREITRLNQPQHF	-	TRBJ1-5	TRBV6-2/TRBV6-3	TRBD1
TGTGCCAGCAGTCCCGGGACAGAAAATCTTAATGGCTACACCTTC	CASSPGTENLNGYTF	once	TRBJ1-2	TRBV6-4	TRBD1